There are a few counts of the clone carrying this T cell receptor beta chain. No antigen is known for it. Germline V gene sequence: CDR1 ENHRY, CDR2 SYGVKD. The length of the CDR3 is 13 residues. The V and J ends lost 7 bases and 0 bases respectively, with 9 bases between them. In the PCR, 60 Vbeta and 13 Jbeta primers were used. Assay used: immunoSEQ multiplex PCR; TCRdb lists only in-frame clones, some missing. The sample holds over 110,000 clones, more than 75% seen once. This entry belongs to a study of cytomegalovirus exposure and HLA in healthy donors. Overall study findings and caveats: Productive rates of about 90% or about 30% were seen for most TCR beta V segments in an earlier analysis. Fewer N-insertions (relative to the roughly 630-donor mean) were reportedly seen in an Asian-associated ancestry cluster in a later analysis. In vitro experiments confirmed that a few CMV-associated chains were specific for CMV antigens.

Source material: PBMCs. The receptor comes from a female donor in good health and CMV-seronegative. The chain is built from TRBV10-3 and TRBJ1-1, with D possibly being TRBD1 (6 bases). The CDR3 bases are TGTGCCATCACAGGACAGATGAACACTGAAGCTTTCTTT. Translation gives CAITGQMNTEAFF.